This T cell receptor beta chain was identified during a study of neoadjuvant nivolumab and ipilimumab in lung cancer. Study conclusions and caveats: From pretherapy to surgery, tumor richness and clonality rose with dual therapy.

The data were produced by immunoSEQ multiplex PCR, yet TCRdb's version contains in-frame clones alone and is incomplete. The sample consists of over 45,000 clones, roughly 89% of them appearing once. The V end was cut by 3 bases, the J end by 1 base, with 8 bases between. Germline values: CDR1 SNHLY, CDR2 FYNNEI. This CDR3 contains 14 residues. This clone turned up a few times. The antigen is not known. V gene TRBV2 combines with J gene TRBJ2-3; possible D gene TRBD2, 6 bases. The TCR originated in an adult with non-small cell lung cancer. Some clones in this sample may be carry-over from other donors' samples. The sample consisted of blood, taken before neoadjuvant nivolumab, alone or with ipilimumab. CDR3 protein: CASSEAGRTDTQYF. For the CDR3, the DNA is TGTGCCAGCAGTGAGGCGGGACGCACAGATACGCAGTATTTT.